This T cell receptor beta chain emerged from a study of CD8+ T cells in alopecia areata. cDNA prepared by RNA extraction and subsequent reverse transcription served as the template for sequencing. Only in-frame clones appear in the TCRdb table, and some are missing; sequencing was by immunoSEQ multiplex PCR. The sample holds about 220,000 clones, more than 45% seen once. The treatment is: oral pan-JAK inhibitor, 5-10 mg twice daily. With V trimmed by 4 bases and J by 7 bases, 15 bases remained unmatched. Germline V gene sequence: CDR1 LGHNA, CDR2 YSLEER. This CDR3 region has 16 residues. J is TRBJ1-2 and V is TRBV4-3; 7 bases are shared with TRBD1. Sample: CD4+ T cells sorted from blood, taken at week 4, from a patient treated with tofacitinib. This clonotype was obtained from a human donor with alopecia areata. Written as DNA, the CDR3 is TGCGCCAGCAGCCCTCAATTCCCGGGACAGTCTGCTGGCTACACCTTC. Translated: CASSPQFPGQSAGYTF.